This TCR beta chain was found in a study of blood T cell repertoires in COVID-19. Using immunoSEQ multiplex PCR, the repertoire was profiled, and TCRdb retains in-frame clones only, with some absent. The sample holds around 82,000 clones, about 82% seen once. Sequenced sample: peripheral blood. This sequence was found in a man in his fifties or sixties with COVID-19, enrolled during active disease.

The CDR3 DNA reads TGTGCCAGCGTCGGACTGGCGGATAACTATGGCTACACCTTC. This sequence encodes CASVGLADNYGYTF. The rearrangement uses TRBV6-5 and TRBJ1-2; D gene unclear. The CDR3 has 14 residues. Germline CDR1 is MNHEY and CDR2 is SVGAGI. Trimming shortened V by 8 bases and J by 1 base, and 14 bases separated the two germline ends.